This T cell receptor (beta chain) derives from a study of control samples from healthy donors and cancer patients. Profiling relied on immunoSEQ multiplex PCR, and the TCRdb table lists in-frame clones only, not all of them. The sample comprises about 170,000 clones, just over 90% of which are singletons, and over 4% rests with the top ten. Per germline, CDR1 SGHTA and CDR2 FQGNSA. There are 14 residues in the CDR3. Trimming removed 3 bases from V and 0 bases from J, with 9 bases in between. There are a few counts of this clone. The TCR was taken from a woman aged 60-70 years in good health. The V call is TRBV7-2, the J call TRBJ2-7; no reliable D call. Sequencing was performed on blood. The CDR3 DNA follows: TGTGCCAGCAGCTTCCTTCGTAGCTCCTACGAGCAGTACTTC. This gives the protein CASSFLRSSYEQYF.